This entry concerns a single TCR beta chain. The data are from a study of CD8+ T cells in alopecia areata. As for the study in general: Treated patients received oral tofacitinib, 5 to 10 mg twice daily.

The germline gives CDR1 MNHEY, CDR2 SMNVEV (reference sequence). The CDR3 has 19 amino acids. After removal of 5 bases from V and 1 base from J, the junction contained 17 bases not matched to a gene. Reverse transcribed after extraction, RNA yielded cDNA as the sequencing template. Repertoires were generated with immunoSEQ multiplex PCR, while TCRdb's copy carries only in-frame clones and drops some. The top ten clones hold approximately 15% of a sample with more than 150,000 clones, 50% to 70% of them seen once. This receptor was identified in a human donor with alopecia areata. The sequences come from CD4+ T cells sorted from blood, collected at week 0. The chain is built from TRBV27 and TRBJ1-5, with 7 bases matching TRBD1. CDR3 in amino acids: CASSRTTGDWVNSNQPQHF. DNA for the CDR3: TGTGCCAGCAGTCGAACCACAGGGGACTGGGTTAACAGCAATCAGCCCCAGCATTTT.